This TCR beta chain was sequenced for a study of cytomegalovirus exposure and HLA in healthy donors. 13 Jbeta primers and 60 Vbeta primers were used for the PCR. The repertoire was sequenced with immunoSEQ multiplex PCR; TCRdb's copy has only in-frame clones and lacks some. Here the sample spans 130,000 or so clones, almost 85% being singletons. CDR1 SGHRS and CDR2 YFSETQ come from the germline V gene. The V gene end was trimmed by 4 bases and the J gene end by 8 bases; junction bases not matched to a gene: 10. The CDR3 contains 14 residues. The J gene is TRBJ1-2, the V gene TRBV5-1, with 8 nucleotides matching TRBD1. The TCR originated in a man between 18 and 35 years old in good health and CMV-seropositive. Sequencing was carried out using PBMCs. This CDR3 reads CASSRLQGAPGYTF. For the CDR3, the DNA is TGCGCCAGCAGCCGTCTCCAGGGGGCGCCCGGCTACACCTTC.